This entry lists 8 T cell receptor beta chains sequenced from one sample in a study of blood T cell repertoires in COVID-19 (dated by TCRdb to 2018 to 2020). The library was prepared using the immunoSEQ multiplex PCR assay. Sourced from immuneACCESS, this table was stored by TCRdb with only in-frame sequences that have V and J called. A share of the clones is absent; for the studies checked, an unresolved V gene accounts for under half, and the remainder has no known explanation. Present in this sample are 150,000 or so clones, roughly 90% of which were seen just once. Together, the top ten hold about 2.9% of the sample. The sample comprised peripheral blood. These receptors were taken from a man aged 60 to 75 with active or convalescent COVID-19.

Written as DNA, the CDR3 is TGTGCCAGCAGCCCCGGACAGGGGGCTGAGGTGGCTTTCTTT. Translated, it gives CASSPGQGAEVAFF. The chain carries TRBV7-8 and TRBJ1-1, with 11 bases that match TRBD1. The V segment lost 5 bases and the J segment 11 bases; nucleotides outside the gene matches: 10. The CDR3 runs to 14 residues. Germline-derived CDR1 and CDR2 are SGHVS and FQNEAQ.

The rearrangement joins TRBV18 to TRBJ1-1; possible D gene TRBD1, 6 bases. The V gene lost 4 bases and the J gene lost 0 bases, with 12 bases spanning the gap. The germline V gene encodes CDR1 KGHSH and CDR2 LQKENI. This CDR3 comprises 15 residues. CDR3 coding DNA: TGTGCCAGCTCACGAACCCGGGACATGAACACTGAAGCTTTCTTT. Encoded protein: CASSRTRDMNTEAFF. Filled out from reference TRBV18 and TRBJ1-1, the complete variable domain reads NAGVMQNPRHLVRRRGQEARLRCSPMKGHSHVYWYRQLPEEGLKFMVYLQKENIIDESGMPKERFSAEFPKEGPSILRIQQVVRGDSAAYFCASSRTRDMNTEAFFGQGTRLTVV.

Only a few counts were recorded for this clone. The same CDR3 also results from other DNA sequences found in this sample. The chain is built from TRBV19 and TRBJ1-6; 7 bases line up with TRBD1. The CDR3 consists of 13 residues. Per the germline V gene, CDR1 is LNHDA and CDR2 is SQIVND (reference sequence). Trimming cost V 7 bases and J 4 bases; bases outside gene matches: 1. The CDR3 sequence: CASTGGYNSPLHF. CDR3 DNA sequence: TGTGCCAGTACAGGGGGATATAATTCACCCCTCCACTTT. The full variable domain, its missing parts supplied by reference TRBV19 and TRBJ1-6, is DGGITQSPKYLFRKEGQNVTLSCEQNLNHDAMYWYRQDPGQGLRLIYYSQIVNDFQKGDIAEGYSVSREKKESFPLTVTSAQKNPTAFYLCASTGGYNSPLHFGNGTRLTVT.

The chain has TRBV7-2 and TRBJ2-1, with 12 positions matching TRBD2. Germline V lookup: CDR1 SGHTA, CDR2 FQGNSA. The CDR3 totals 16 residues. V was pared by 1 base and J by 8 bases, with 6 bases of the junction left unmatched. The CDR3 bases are TGTGCCAGCAGCTTAGGGCCCCTAGCGGGGGGGGATGAGCAGTTCTTC. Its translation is CASSLGPLAGGDEQFF.

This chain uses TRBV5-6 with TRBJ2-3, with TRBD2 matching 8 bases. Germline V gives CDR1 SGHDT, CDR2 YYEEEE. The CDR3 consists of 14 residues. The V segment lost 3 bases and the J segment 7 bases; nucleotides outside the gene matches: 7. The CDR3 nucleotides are TGTGCCAGCAGCTCGGGACTAGGAGCTTATACGCAGTATTTT. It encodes CASSSGLGAYTQYF.

CDR3 nucleotides: TGCGCCAGCAGCCAAGGGACAGGGAATCAGCCCCAGCATTTT. Translating it yields CASSQGTGNQPQHF. This chain connects TRBV5-1 to TRBJ1-5, with 9 nucleotides matching TRBD1. With V trimmed by 4 bases and J by 4 bases, 3 bases remained unmatched. The CDR3 totals 14 residues. The germline CDR1 and CDR2 sequences are SGHRS and YFSETQ. The entire variable domain, with the rest obtained from reference TRBV5-1 and TRBJ1-5, is as follows: KAGVTQTPRYLIKTRGQQVTLSCSPISGHRSVSWYQQTPGQGLQFLFEYFSETQRNKGNFPGRFSGRQFSNSRSEMNVSTLELGDSALYLCASSQGTGNQPQHFGDGTRLSIL.

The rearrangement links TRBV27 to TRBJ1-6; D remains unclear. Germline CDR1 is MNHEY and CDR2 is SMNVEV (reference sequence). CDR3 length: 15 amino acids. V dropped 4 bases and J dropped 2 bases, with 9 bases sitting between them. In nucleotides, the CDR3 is TGTGCCAGCAGTTACAGAGAGACCTATAATTCACCCCTCCACTTT. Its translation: CASSYRETYNSPLHF.

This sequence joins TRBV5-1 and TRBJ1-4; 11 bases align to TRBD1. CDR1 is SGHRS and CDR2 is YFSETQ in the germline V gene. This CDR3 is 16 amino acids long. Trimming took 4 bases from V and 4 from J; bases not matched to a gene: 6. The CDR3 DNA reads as TGCGCCAGCAGCCAAACCGGGACAGGGGGTAATGAAAAACTGTTTTTT. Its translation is CASSQTGTGGNEKLFF.